The 26 T cell receptor beta chains reported below all come from one sample, sequenced in a study of cytomegalovirus exposure and HLA in healthy donors. It was with 60 Vbeta and 13 Jbeta primers that the PCR ran. This table comes from immunoSEQ multiplex PCR, and its TCRdb copy is limited to in-frame clones, with some not included. The data show 200,000 or so clones, with 75% to 90% seen just once and under 7.5% held by the top ten. Source material: PBMCs. Receptor source: a woman in her fifties or sixties in good health and CMV-seropositive.

This clone was seen a single time. The J gene is TRBJ2-5, the V gene TRBV5-6; 8 nucleotides align to TRBD1. The CDR3 loop spans 15 amino acids. V trimming: 7 bases; J trimming: 2 bases; junction bases outside the gene matches: 10. Germline-derived CDR1 and CDR2 are SGHDT and YYEEEE. CDR3 protein: CASPRTGSRQETQYF. The CDR3 DNA reads as TGTGCCAGCCCCAGGACAGGGAGCAGGCAAGAGACCCAGTACTTC.

This chain joins TRBV30 and TRBJ2-2; perhaps TRBD2 as D (7 bases). Looked up from germline, CDR1 is GTSNPN and CDR2 is SVGIG (reference sequence). The V and J ends lost 2 bases and 4 bases respectively, with 14 bases between them. The CDR3 is made up of 15 amino acids. This chain's CDR3 is CAWSLGGGPTGELFF. Here the CDR3 DNA reads TGTGCCTGGAGTCTAGGGGGGGGACCCACCGGGGAGCTGTTTTTT.

The rearrangement joins TRBV5-6 to TRBJ2-1; 7 bases match TRBD1. The CDR3 loop spans 13 amino acids. The germline gives CDR1 SGHDT, CDR2 YYEEEE. The junction had 10 bases not matched to a gene; V was cut back by 3 bases and J by 13 bases. The CDR3 loop reads CASSSQGQTLQFF. The CDR3 DNA is TGTGCCAGCAGCTCGCAGGGACAGACCTTACAGTTCTTC.

This clone turned up a few times. The rearrangement uses TRBV15 and TRBJ1-4, with 9 bases identical to TRBD1. The ends lost 0 bases at V and 4 bases at J; junction bases unmatched: 12. This CDR3 has 19 residues. Germline V gene sequence: CDR1 LNHNV, CDR2 YYDKDF (reference sequence). The CDR3 spells CATSRDRGTGSSGNEKLFF. CDR3 sequence (DNA): TGTGCCACCAGCAGAGATCGGGGGACAGGGTCTTCGGGTAATGAAAAACTGTTTTTT.

On this clone: Compared with germline, one end of the junction differs, possibly owing to a read error. V usage is TRBV7-9 and J usage is TRBJ1-3, with TRBD1 matching over 7 bases. The CDR3 is 16 residues long. CDR1 SEHNR and CDR2 FQNEAQ come from the germline V gene (reference sequence). The CDR3 DNA follows: TGTTCCAGCAGCTTAGCCCGACAGGGAACTGGAAACACCATATATTTT. This codes for CSSSLARQGTGNTIYF.

There are a few counts of this clone. The chain couples TRBV7-9 to TRBJ2-7; D gene uncertain. V lost 6 bases, J lost 5 bases, and 20 bases lay in between. The CDR3 consists of 15 residues. Germline V gives CDR1 SEHNR, CDR2 FQNEAQ (reference sequence). CDR3 nucleotide sequence: TGTGCCAGCAGTCTCACGCGGCGGTCGTTTAACGAGCAGTACTTC. Translating it yields CASSLTRRSFNEQYF.

V is TRBV28 and J is TRBJ1-1; D call uncertain. The V end was cut by 8 bases, the J end by 4 bases, with 14 bases between. The CDR3 loop spans 13 amino acids. Germline V gene lookup returns CDR1 MDHEN and CDR2 SYDVKM. The DNA of the CDR3 is TGTGCCAGCCAGACTATTGGGAGCACTGAAGCTTTCTTT. Protein product: CASQTIGSTEAFF.

V and J are TRBV19 and TRBJ1-2, with 9 bases that match TRBD1. The J segment lost 3 bases and the V segment lost 3 bases, leaving 5 bases of the junction unmatched. The CDR3 contains 15 residues. Germline CDR1 reads LNHDA; CDR2 reads SQIVND (reference sequence). CDR3 coding DNA: TGTGCCAGTAGTATCGGCGACAGGGGGTACTATGGCTACACCTTC. Its protein product is CASSIGDRGYYGYTF.

CDR3 amino acids: CASSPPMGRGEQYF. CDR3 nucleotides: TGTGCCAGCTCACCACCGATGGGAAGGGGCGAGCAGTACTTC. The chain uses TRBV18 and TRBJ2-7; D possibly corresponds to TRBD1 (5 bases). Germline V CDR1 and CDR2: KGHSH, LQKENI. Trimming stripped 0 bases from V and 6 bases from J, with 12 bases between. The CDR3 totals 14 residues.

This rearrangement joins TRBV6-1 to TRBJ2-4; the match to TRBD2 covers 7 bases. The CDR3 is made up of 14 amino acids. Trimming at V came to 4 bases and at J to 12 bases, leaving 12 bases not matched to a gene. Germline lookup yields CDR1 MNHNS and CDR2 SASEGT. The CDR3 region has the DNA TGTGCCAGCAGTGGCGGGGGAAGGGGCCACAGTCAGTACTTC. Amino acids: CASSGGGRGHSQYF.

This clone has only one observation. The chain carries TRBV28 and TRBJ1-6, with D unresolved. The germline V gene has CDR1 MDHEN and CDR2 SYDVKM. With 3 bases removed from V and 6 bases from J, the gap between germline ends came to 12 bases. This CDR3 is built from 15 residues. The CDR3 DNA follows: TGTGCCAGCAGTTTGAATCCCGAGGGTAATTCACCCCTCCACTTT. As protein: CASSLNPEGNSPLHF.

The chain carries TRBV6-5 and TRBJ2-2, with TRBD2 as a possible D gene (5 bases). This CDR3 has 13 residues. Germline values: CDR1 MNHEY, CDR2 SVGAGI. Trimming stripped 1 base from V and 7 bases from J, with 7 bases between. Written as DNA, the CDR3 is TGTGCCAGCAGTTACTTGGACTTCGGGGAGCTGTTTTTT. Amino acid sequence: CASSYLDFGELFF.

This chain links TRBV7-9 with TRBJ1-5; 12 bases are a match to TRBD1. The trim removed 5 bases at V and 5 bases at J, leaving 4 bases unmatched. Germline V gene data show CDR1 as SEHNR and CDR2 as FQNEAQ (reference sequence). CDR3 length equals 15 residues. The DNA of the CDR3 is TGTGCCAGCAGCCCGGGACAGGGGGCCGATCAGCCCCAGCATTTT. Translating it yields CASSPGQGADQPQHF. Looking up the rest from reference TRBV7-9 and TRBJ1-5 gives the full variable domain: DTGVSQNPRHKITKRGQNVTFRCDPISEHNRLYWYRQTLGQGPEFLTYFQNEAQLEKSRLLSDRFSAERPKGSFSTLEIQRTEQGDSAMYLCASSPGQGADQPQHFGDGTRLSIL.

The gene calls are TRBV29-1 and TRBJ2-3; TRBD2 agrees at 10 bases. The CDR3 sequence is 15 residues long. Germline V gives CDR1 SQVTM, CDR2 ANQGSEA. Trimming took 4 bases from V and 2 from J; bases not matched to a gene: 6. The CDR3 loop is CSVAGTSDTTDTQYF. DNA for the CDR3: TGCAGCGTTGCCGGGACTAGCGATACCACAGATACGCAGTATTTT.

V gene TRBV28 combines with J gene TRBJ1-4, with D uncertain. Germline loops: CDR1 MDHEN, CDR2 SYDVKM. Trimming left V 5 bases short and J 0 bases short, with 4 bases between. This CDR3 region has 13 residues. The CDR3 region is CASSIATNEKLFF. CDR3 nucleotides: TGTGCCAGCAGTATCGCAACTAATGAAAAACTGTTTTTT. Combining the CDR3 with reference TRBV28 and TRBJ1-4 gives the whole variable domain DVKVTQSSRYLVKRTGEKVFLECVQDMDHENMFWYRQDPGLGLRLIYFSYDVKMKEKGDIPEGYSVSREKKERFSLILESASTNQTSMYLCASSIATNEKLFFGSGTQLSVL.

The chain joins TRBV28 to TRBJ2-5, with 7 nucleotides matching TRBD2. The CDR3 runs to 17 residues. Germline assignment: CDR1 MDHEN and CDR2 SYDVKM. The V segment lost 6 bases and the J segment 6 bases; nucleotides outside the gene matches: 19. In nucleotides, the CDR3 is TGTGCCAGCAGGGGGAAGGAAGCGGGGTTCTTCTGGCAGACCCAGTACTTC. Translation: CASRGKEAGFFWQTQYF. Variable domain in full (rest from reference TRBV28 and TRBJ2-5): DVKVTQSSRYLVKRTGEKVFLECVQDMDHENMFWYRQDPGLGLRLIYFSYDVKMKEKGDIPEGYSVSREKKERFSLILESASTNQTSMYLCASRGKEAGFFWQTQYFGPGTRLLVL.

The V gene is TRBV7-2, the J gene TRBJ1-6, with 7 bases aligning to TRBD1. Germline loops: CDR1 SGHTA, CDR2 FQGNSA. This CDR3 has 15 amino acids. With 1 base clipped from V and 5 bases from J, the junction kept 2 bases outside the gene matches. In DNA, the CDR3 is TGTGCCAGCAGCTTAGAACAGGGGAATAATTCACCCCTCCACTTT. It codes for CASSLEQGNNSPLHF.

The chain couples TRBV19 to TRBJ1-1, with TRBD1 as a possible D gene (6 bases). V was shortened by 5 bases and J by 4 bases, with 23 bases between the two germline ends. Germline CDR1 is LNHDA and CDR2 is SQIVND (reference sequence). The CDR3 runs to 17 residues. CDR3 residues: CASSARRQVAWGTEAFF. DNA of the CDR3: TGTGCCAGTAGTGCCCGGAGACAGGTGGCGTGGGGCACTGAAGCTTTCTTT.

The chain carries TRBV11-2 and TRBJ2-1, with 10 positions matching TRBD1. Germline values: CDR1 SGHAT, CDR2 FQNNGV. The ends lost 6 bases at V and 2 bases at J; junction bases unmatched: 7. This CDR3 has 16 amino acids. In nucleotides, the CDR3 is TGTGCCAGCAGTCCCCCGGGGACAGGGGCCTACAATGAGCAGTTCTTC. Translated: CASSPPGTGAYNEQFF.

CDR3 in amino acids: CASSLRASGAGDTQYF. The CDR3 region has the DNA TGCGCCAGCAGCTTACGGGCTAGCGGGGCGGGAGATACGCAGTATTTT. The chain combines TRBV5-1 with TRBJ2-3; 9 nucleotides agree with TRBD2. The germline V gene encodes CDR1 SGHRS and CDR2 YFSETQ. J lost 5 bases, V lost 2 bases, and 9 bases had no gene match. This CDR3 is 16 amino acids long.

Details on this clone: Other DNA sequences in the sample encode the same CDR3. V usage is TRBV9 and J usage is TRBJ2-7; TRBD2 is a possible D gene (5 bases). The germline CDR1 and CDR2 sequences are SGDLS and YYNGEE. Trimming removed 4 bases from V and 0 bases from J, with 11 bases in between. There are 14 residues in the CDR3. This CDR3 reads CASSPRGSSYEQYF. CDR3 bases: TGTGCCAGCAGCCCCCGAGGGAGCTCCTACGAGCAGTACTTC. The variable domain in full, completed from reference TRBV9 and TRBJ2-7, reads DSGVTQTPKHLITATGQRVTLRCSPRSGDLSVYWYQQSLDQGLQFLIQYYNGEERAKGNILERFSAQQFPDLHSELNLSSLELGDSALYFCASSPRGSSYEQYFGPGTRLTVT.

The rearrangement links TRBV4-3 to TRBJ1-3; D is unclear. The CDR3 totals 16 residues. Germline assignment: CDR1 LGHNA and CDR2 YSLEER. V shed 0 bases and J shed 0 bases, with 9 bases lying between them. CDR3 sequence reads: CASSQDGLPSGNTIYF. CDR3 nucleotide sequence: TGCGCCAGCAGCCAAGATGGACTTCCCTCTGGAAACACCATATATTTT.

This chain connects TRBV28 to TRBJ2-7; 10 bases line up with TRBD1. Trimming at V came to 7 bases and at J to 4 bases, leaving 13 bases not matched to a gene. The germline CDR1 and CDR2 sequences are MDHEN and SYDVKM. The CDR3 runs to 16 residues. CDR3 sequence: CASTKIVGQGVYEQYF. The CDR3 DNA is TGTGCCAGCACCAAAATAGTCGGACAGGGGGTTTACGAGCAGTACTTC.

This chain uses TRBV7-9 with TRBJ1-6; 10 bases are a match to TRBD1. J lost 9 bases, V lost 5 bases, and 7 bases had no gene match. Germline V lookup: CDR1 SEHNR, CDR2 FQNEAQ (reference sequence). There are 15 residues in the CDR3. As DNA, the CDR3 is TGTGCCAGCAGCCCGGGGACAGGGGAAGGTTCACCCCTCCACTTT. Its translation: CASSPGTGEGSPLHF.

The gene calls are TRBV19 and TRBJ1-5; D unclear. The V end lost 9 bases, the J end lost 3 bases, and 15 bases lay between the germline ends. This CDR3 spans 14 amino acids. The germline gives CDR1 LNHDA, CDR2 SQIVND (reference sequence). The CDR3 bases are TGTGCCAGCCACATTGCAGGTCTCAATCAGCCCCAGCATTTT. Protein product: CASHIAGLNQPQHF.

The rearrangement joins TRBV10-3 to TRBJ1-2; no reliable D call. From germline, CDR1 is ENHRY and CDR2 SYGVKD. V was cut by 2 bases and J by 2 bases, with 9 bases left in between. The CDR3 extends over 14 amino acids. DNA for the CDR3: TGTGCCATCAGTGAGACAGATGACAACTATGGCTACACCTTC. Translation: CAISETDDNYGYTF.